This T cell receptor beta chain stems from a study of T cells in Graves' hyperthyroidism and ophthalmopathy. With regard to this clonotype: A much larger clone differs from this one at a single base, so this may be a read error.

From RNA transcripts, TCR beta CDR3 regions were amplified. The primer set for the first-round RT-PCR of the TCR CDR3 was HTBI. One entry per CDR3 protein, called by TCRdb with MiXCR from the multiplex PCR reads. The profile covers 400,000 to 450,000 distinct CDR3 sequences, with roughly 15% appearing a single time and around 14% taken by the ten largest. Germline V gene lookup returns CDR1 KGHSH and CDR2 LQKENI. The CDR3 runs 13 residues. V was shortened by 2 bases and J by 7 bases, with 11 bases between the two germline ends. The sample taken for sequencing was blood. The sequence came from a young man with Graves' ophthalmopathy. J is TRBJ1-2 and V is TRBV18; D is unclear. In nucleotides, the CDR3 is TGTGCCAGCTCACCAGGGGATACCTGTGGCTACACCTTC. Translating gives CASSPGDTCGYTF.